Below are 10 T cell receptor beta chains sequenced from a single sample in a study of shared clonotypes between healthy human individuals. Sequenced by immunoSEQ multiplex PCR; TCRdb stores in-frame clones only, minus some. The data show roughly 2.1 million clones, with under 95% seen just once and roughly 1.7% held by the top ten. Naive CD8 cells lacked CD45RO, underwent positive selection for CCR7 and left out terminally differentiated effector memory CD45RA+ cells. The sample consisted of naive CD8+ T cells from PBMCs. Every receptor here comes from a man between 18 and 35 years old in good health. Some clones in this sample may be carry-over from other donors' samples.

In this sample, this clone turned up once. The chain links TRBV9 to TRBJ2-3; TRBD2 is a possible D gene (6 bases). The CDR3 covers 17 residues. V was clipped by 4 bases and J by 3 bases, with 21 bases between them. Germline V CDR1 and CDR2: SGDLS, YYNGEE. As DNA, the CDR3 is TGTGCCAGCAGCCCCCTGGGGGGAGCGGGTGAGACAGATACGCAGTATTTT. Protein product: CASSPLGGAGETDTQYF.

A few counts support this clone. This CDR3 is also generated by other DNA sequences in the sample. The chain couples TRBV4-3 to TRBJ2-5; TRBD2 matches 14 bases. CDR3 length equals 15 residues. The germline V gene encodes CDR1 LGHNA and CDR2 YSLEER. The V gene end was trimmed by 4 bases and the J gene end by 4 bases; junction bases not matched to a gene: 2. CDR3 nucleotides: TGCGCCAGCAGCCCGGGACTAGCGGGAGCAGAGACCCAGTACTTC. This codes for CASSPGLAGAETQYF.

This chain uses TRBV7-2 with TRBJ2-3; 8 bases align to TRBD1. This CDR3 contains 15 residues. V trimming: 5 bases; J trimming: 6 bases; junction bases outside the gene matches: 10. The germline gives CDR1 SGHTA, CDR2 FQGNSA. The CDR3 DNA reads as TGTGCCAGCAGCACCGGGACAGGCGGATGGGATACGCAGTATTTT. Protein product: CASSTGTGGWDTQYF.

This sequence joins TRBV27 and TRBJ2-1, with D perhaps TRBD1 (6 bases). CDR3 length: 14 residues. Trimming shortened V by 6 bases and J by 0 bases, and 9 bases separated the two germline ends. Germline CDR1 and CDR2: MNHEY and SMNVEV (reference sequence). DNA for the CDR3: TGTGCCAGCAGGGAACAGGGCTCCTACAATGAGCAGTTCTTC. Translating gives CASREQGSYNEQFF.

The rearrangement joins TRBV4-1 to TRBJ1-3, with 7 bases aligning to TRBD1. The germline CDR1 and CDR2 sequences are MGHRA and YSYEKL. The CDR3 loop spans 18 amino acids. After removal of 0 bases from V and 0 bases from J, the junction contained 8 bases not matched to a gene. The CDR3 DNA sequence: TGCGCCAGCAGCCAAGAGCCCCAACAGGGGTACTCTGGAAACACCATATATTTT. Translation gives CASSQEPQQGYSGNTIYF.

Only a few counts were recorded for this clone. CDR3 residues: CASSVNRAHTGELFF. In DNA, the CDR3 is TGTGCCAGCAGTGTGAACAGGGCCCACACCGGGGAGCTGTTTTTT. This sequence joins TRBV2 and TRBJ2-2, with D possibly TRBD1 on 6 matching bases. The germline V and J ends were trimmed by 4 bases and 3 bases, with 12 bases remaining between them. Germline CDR1 SNHLY, CDR2 FYNNEI. The CDR3 length is 15 residues.

Of note for this clone: Additional DNA sequences in this sample encode the identical CDR3. The chain recombines TRBV28 with TRBJ2-7; TRBD2 aligns across 7 bases. The CDR3 spans 14 residues. Trimming removed 3 bases from V and 3 bases from J; junction bases left unmatched: 5. CDR1 MDHEN and CDR2 SYDVKM come from the germline V gene. CDR3 nucleotides: TGTGCCAGCAGTTTCGGCGGGAGTCGCTACGAGCAGTACTTC. This gives the protein CASSFGGSRYEQYF.

The V and J genes are TRBV7-3 and TRBJ1-2, with a tentative D call TRBD1 (5 bases). Germline values: CDR1 SGHTA, CDR2 FQGTGA. The CDR3 totals 14 residues. V was cut by 5 bases and J by 0 bases, with 10 bases left in between. DNA for the CDR3: TGTGCCAGCAGCCCGGACAATTCTAACTATGGCTACACCTTC. Residues: CASSPDNSNYGYTF.

V is TRBV7-9 and J is TRBJ2-3; D remains unclear. This CDR3 comprises 14 residues. Per the germline V gene, CDR1 is SEHNR and CDR2 is FQNEAQ (reference sequence). The ends were cut back, 6 bases at V and 3 bases at J, with 13 bases in the middle. The CDR3 nucleotides read TGTGCCAGCAGTTCTAGTTTTCCTACAGATACGCAGTATTTT. This codes for CASSSSFPTDTQYF.

The chain joins TRBV19 to TRBJ2-7; possibly TRBD1 for D (5 bases). The CDR3 spans 13 residues. Germline lookup yields CDR1 LNHDA and CDR2 SQIVND (reference sequence). V shed 3 bases and J shed 5 bases, with 11 bases lying between them. The CDR3 DNA is TGTGCCAGTAGTATGCGTGGGGCCGACGAGCAGTACTTC. Its protein product is CASSMRGADEQYF.